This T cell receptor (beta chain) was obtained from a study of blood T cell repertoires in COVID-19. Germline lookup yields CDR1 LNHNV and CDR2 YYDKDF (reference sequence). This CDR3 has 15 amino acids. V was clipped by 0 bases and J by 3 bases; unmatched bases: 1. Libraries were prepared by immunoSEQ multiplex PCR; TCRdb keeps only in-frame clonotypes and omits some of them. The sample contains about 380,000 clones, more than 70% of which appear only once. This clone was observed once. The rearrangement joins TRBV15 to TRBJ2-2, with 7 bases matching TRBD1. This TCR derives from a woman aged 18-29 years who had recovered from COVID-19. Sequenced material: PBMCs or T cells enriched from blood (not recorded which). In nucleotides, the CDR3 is TGTGCCACCAGCAGAGATGACAGGGACACCGGGGAGCTGTTTTTT. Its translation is CATSRDDRDTGELFF. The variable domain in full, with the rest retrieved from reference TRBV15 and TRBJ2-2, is DAMVIQNPRYQVTQFGKPVTLSCSQTLNHNVMYWYQQKSSQAPKLLFHYYDKDFNNEADTPDNFQSRRPNTSFCFLDIRSPGLGDTAMYLCATSRDDRDTGELFFGEGSRLTVL.